This TCR beta chain was recovered during a study of technical replicates of blood from several donors. The V gene's germline CDR1 is MDHEN and CDR2 SYDVKM. V gave up 4 bases and J gave up 6 bases, with 10 bases separating them. The CDR3 consists of 13 residues. Here immunoSEQ multiplex PCR was the method, and the copy in TCRdb shows in-frame clones only, minus some. The data contain about 98,000 clones, 90% to 97% of them singletons. The chain has TRBV28 and TRBJ1-5; D uncertain. The sequenced material came from T cells isolated from PBMCs. The sequence was collected from a human donor in good health. CDR3: CASSYARGQPQHF. The DNA of the CDR3 is TGTGCCAGCAGTTACGCCCGCGGTCAGCCCCAGCATTTT.